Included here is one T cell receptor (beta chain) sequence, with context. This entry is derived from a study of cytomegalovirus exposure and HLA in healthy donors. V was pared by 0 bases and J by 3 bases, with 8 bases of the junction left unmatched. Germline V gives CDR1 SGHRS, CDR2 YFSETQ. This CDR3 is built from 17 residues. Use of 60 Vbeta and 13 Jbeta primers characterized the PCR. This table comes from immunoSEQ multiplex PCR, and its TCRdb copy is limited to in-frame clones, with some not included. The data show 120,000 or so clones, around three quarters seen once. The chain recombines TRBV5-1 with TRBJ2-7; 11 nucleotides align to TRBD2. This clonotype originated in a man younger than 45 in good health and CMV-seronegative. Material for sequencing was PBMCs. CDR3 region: CASSLGQGTSGFYEQYF. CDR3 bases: TGCGCCAGCAGCTTGGGCCAGGGGACTAGCGGATTCTACGAGCAGTACTTC.